The present T cell receptor (beta chain) was sequenced within a study of graft-versus-host responses after intestinal transplantation. Looking at the study overall: Multivisceral, liver-intestinal, or isolated intestinal grafts went to recipients. Anti-thymocyte globulin served as induction for all recipients, who then took tacrolimus and steroids for about three years.

From the graft tissue, intraepithelial and lamina propria lymphocytes were released through processing. Profiled with immunoSEQ multiplex PCR; TCRdb holds only in-frame clones, not every one. The sample consists of some 8,000 clones, approximately 64% of them appearing once. Whole-study results and caveats: The recipient marrow held GvH clones, and some of them showed up first in ileum or blood.

The sample holds a few counts of this clone. Its specificity is unknown. The sample was ileum tissue, taken 450 to 470 days after transplant. This clonotype originated in a human patient who received an intestinal transplant, so some T cells may come from the graft donor.

The CDR3 region has the DNA TGTGCCAGCAGTCCCCATAGCGGGAGAGGGGGCAATGAGCAGTTCTTC. It codes for CASSPHSGRGGNEQFF. The V gene is TRBV28, the J gene TRBJ2-1; TRBD2 matches 9 bases. This CDR3 is built from 16 residues. Germline V gene data show CDR1 as MDHEN and CDR2 as SYDVKM. Trimming cost V 5 bases and J 6 bases; bases outside gene matches: 11.